This TCR beta chain was captured in a study of blood T cell repertoires in COVID-19. Study-level background: COVID-19 samples collected from the United States, Italy and Spain covered acute and convalescent phases.

The method was immunoSEQ multiplex PCR; TCRdb's version includes in-frame clones alone and lacks a portion of them. The profile shows over 75,000 clones, 85% to 95% of them singletons. The ends lost 6 bases at V and 1 base at J; junction bases unmatched: 7. CDR3 length: 15 amino acids. Germline V gene data show CDR1 as SNHLY and CDR2 as FYNNEI. A single count supports this clone. This clonotype was obtained from a man in his fifties or sixties with acute or convalescent COVID-19. The rearrangement joins TRBV2 to TRBJ2-7; 9 bases map to TRBD1. The sequencing input was peripheral blood. The CDR3 spells CASSAPGQGSYEQYF. The DNA for the CDR3 is TGTGCCAGCAGCGCCCCGGGACAGGGTTCCTACGAGCAGTACTTC. The variable domain in full, with the rest retrieved from reference TRBV2 and TRBJ2-7, is EPEVTQTPSHQVTQMGQEVILRCVPISNHLYFYWYRQILGQKVEFLVSFYNNEISEKSEIFDDQFSVERPDGSNFTLKIRSTKLEDSAMYFCASSAPGQGSYEQYFGPGTRLTVT.